One and the same sample provided the 31 T cell receptor beta chains below, sequenced in a study of shared clonotypes between healthy human individuals. Repertoires were generated with immunoSEQ multiplex PCR, while TCRdb's copy carries only in-frame clones and drops some. This table has 1,400,000 or so clones, approximately 98.5% appearing once. What was sequenced was naive CD4+ T cells sorted from blood. Subset meaning: CD45RA+ positively selected. Receptors originate from a man aged 25 to 40 in good health.

The gene calls are TRBV9 and TRBJ2-7; 8 positions match TRBD2. Trimming took 2 bases from V and 7 from J; bases not matched to a gene: 8. Germline loops: CDR1 SGDLS, CDR2 YYNGEE. This CDR3 spans 14 amino acids. The CDR3 loop is CASSVGLAGWEQYF. In nucleotides, the CDR3 is TGTGCCAGCAGCGTGGGGCTAGCGGGTTGGGAGCAGTACTTC.

The rearrangement joins TRBV6-4 to TRBJ2-1, with 11 bases lining up with TRBD2. The CDR3 is 14 residues long. V lost 10 bases to trimming and J lost 5 bases; unmatched junction nucleotides: 7. In germline, CDR1 is MRHNA, CDR2 SNTAGT. The CDR3 region has the DNA TGTGCCACCCATAGCGGGAGGGCCGACAATGAGCAGTTCTTC. Its translation is CATHSGRADNEQFF.

This chain joins TRBV6-5 and TRBJ2-2; 8 positions match TRBD1. Germline V lookup: CDR1 MNHEY, CDR2 SVGAGI. The CDR3 is made up of 14 amino acids. V shed 6 bases and J 7 bases; nucleotides not matched to a gene: 7. CDR3: CASRAGTGYGELFF. DNA of the CDR3: TGTGCCAGCAGAGCCGGGACAGGATACGGGGAGCTGTTTTTT.

The rearrangement links TRBV5-8 to TRBJ2-2; the D is unclear. The CDR3 has 16 amino acids. Germline V gene data show CDR1 as SGHTS and CDR2 as YDEGEE. Trimming shortened V by 4 bases and J by 0 bases, and 13 bases separated the two germline ends. CDR3 DNA: TGTGCCAGCAGCGCAGGAGATACTTCGAACACCGGGGAGCTGTTTTTT. Protein: CASSAGDTSNTGELFF.

The rearrangement joins TRBV2 to TRBJ1-2; 7 nucleotides agree with TRBD1. The CDR3 length is 14 residues. V dropped 2 bases and J dropped 5; count of bases not matched to a gene: 5. Germline-derived CDR1 and CDR2 are SNHLY and FYNNEI. Written as DNA, the CDR3 is TGTGCCAGCAGTGAATTAGGCAGGGGGTATGGCTACACCTTC. It is translated as CASSELGRGYGYTF.

V is TRBV6-5 and J is TRBJ2-7; 9 bases line up with TRBD1. This CDR3 contains 16 residues. Germline values: CDR1 MNHEY, CDR2 SVGAGI. The V and J ends lost 1 base and 1 base, in that order; junction bases with no gene match: 5. The CDR3, as DNA: TGTGCCAGCAGTTACTATAAACAGGGGGCTTCCTACGAGCAGTACTTC. This codes for CASSYYKQGASYEQYF.

The gene calls are TRBV18 and TRBJ1-4; D not resolved. The CDR3 is 14 residues long. CDR1 and CDR2 (germline): KGHSH, LQKENI. V lost 7 bases and J 3 bases, leaving 12 bases between the germline ends. CDR3 residues: CASYSGLANEKLFF. CDR3 bases: TGTGCCAGCTACTCCGGGTTGGCTAATGAAAAACTGTTTTTT.

The chain carries TRBV7-9 and TRBJ1-2; D unclear. V lost 4 bases to trimming and J lost 6 bases, with 9 bases between them. Germline CDR1 reads SEHNR; CDR2 reads FQNEAQ (reference sequence). CDR3 length: 12 amino acids. The CDR3 DNA reads TGTGCCAGCAGCTCCCTCGAGGATGGCTACACCTTC. Translation: CASSSLEDGYTF.

The V gene is TRBV6-5, the J gene TRBJ1-4, with no clear D. V was cut by 6 bases and J by 0 bases, with 11 bases left in between. Germline CDR1 MNHEY, CDR2 SVGAGI. This CDR3 has 15 amino acids. CDR3 loop: CASSPGFTTNEKLFF. The CDR3 DNA reads TGTGCCAGCAGCCCGGGGTTCACAACTAATGAAAAACTGTTTTTT.

This chain uses TRBV19 with TRBJ2-3; 11 bases agree with TRBD2. This CDR3 comprises 15 residues. J gave up 4 bases and V 4 bases, and 4 bases lay outside the gene matches. The V gene's germline CDR1 is LNHDA and CDR2 SQIVND (reference sequence). The CDR3 nucleotides are TGTGCCAGTAGTACACCGGGACTAGCGGCAGATACGCAGTATTTT. Translation: CASSTPGLAADTQYF.

The gene calls are TRBV5-1 and TRBJ2-7; 9 bases line up with TRBD2. CDR3 length: 15 residues. The germline gives CDR1 SGHRS, CDR2 YFSETQ. Unmatched junction bases numbered 8, after V lost 3 bases and J lost 4 bases. This chain's CDR3 is CASSWRASGDYEQYF. The CDR3 region has the DNA TGCGCCAGCAGCTGGCGGGCTAGCGGGGATTACGAGCAGTACTTC.

The V and J genes are TRBV28 and TRBJ2-1, with 12 bases matching TRBD1. The germline V gene encodes CDR1 MDHEN and CDR2 SYDVKM. CDR3 size: 16 residues. Germline trimming cut 4 bases from V and 9 bases from J; bases unmatched to any gene: 10. CDR3 in DNA: TGTGCCAGCAGTTCTCTCCCGGGACAGGGGGCAGGTGAGCAGTTCTTC. Encoded protein: CASSSLPGQGAGEQFF.

The chain couples TRBV7-2 to TRBJ2-1, with 10 nucleotides matching TRBD2. With V trimmed by 4 bases and J by 0 bases, 3 bases remained unmatched. CDR3 length: 16 amino acids. Germline V gene data show CDR1 as SGHTA and CDR2 as FQGNSA. The CDR3 sequence: CASSSIAGGSYNEQFF. CDR3 bases: TGTGCCAGCAGCTCAATAGCGGGAGGCTCCTACAATGAGCAGTTCTTC.

J is TRBJ2-2 and V is TRBV27; D unclear. CDR3 length: 16 residues. Germline V gene sequence: CDR1 MNHEY, CDR2 SMNVEV (reference sequence). Trimming took 2 bases from V and 0 from J, leaving 10 bases between them. CDR3 bases: TGTGCCAGCAGTTTAGTGGGGTTCGCGAACACCGGGGAGCTGTTTTTT. Its translation: CASSLVGFANTGELFF.

Turning to this clone: A junction end diverges from the germline sequence, so it may reflect a read error. The sample holds other DNA sequences that translate to the same CDR3. This chain links TRBV2 with TRBJ2-1; D is unresolved. CDR1 SNHLY and CDR2 FYNNEI come from the germline V gene. The CDR3 is 13 amino acids. CDR3 region: CASSEDLYNEQFF. CDR3 nucleotide sequence: TGTGCCAGCAGCGAAGACCTTTACAATGAGCAGTTCTTC.

This chain joins TRBV12-5 and TRBJ2-3; 12 nucleotides agree with TRBD1. J gave up 2 bases and V 0 bases, and 9 bases lay outside the gene matches. The CDR3 length is 19 residues. Germline CDR1 is LGHNT and CDR2 is FRNRAP. The CDR3 spells CASGLVLGTGGMITDTQYF. CDR3 nucleotides: TGTGCTAGTGGTTTGGTCCTGGGGACAGGGGGCATGATCACAGATACGCAGTATTTT. Combining the CDR3 with reference TRBV12-5 and TRBJ2-3 gives the whole variable domain DARVTQTPRHKVTEMGQEVTMRCQPILGHNTVFWYRQTMMQGLELLAYFRNRAPLDDSGMPKDRFSAEMPDATLATLKIQPSEPRDSAVYFCASGLVLGTGGMITDTQYFGPGTRLTVL.

The V gene is TRBV9, the J gene TRBJ2-3, with D perhaps matching TRBD2 (5 bases). Per the germline V gene, CDR1 is SGDLS and CDR2 is YYNGEE. The ends were cut back, 4 bases at V and 5 bases at J, with 20 bases in the middle. The CDR3 sequence is 16 residues long. The CDR3 DNA reads TGTGCCAGCAGCCCCCATCGGGGTCCCCGGGGAGATACGCAGTATTTT. Its protein is CASSPHRGPRGDTQYF.

This clone has a single count. The rearrangement links TRBV28 to TRBJ1-5; the D is unclear. This CDR3 has 14 residues. Germline assignment: CDR1 MDHEN and CDR2 SYDVKM. Trimming removed 3 bases from V and 5 bases from J, with 11 bases in between. The CDR3 loop is CASSFSGLDQPQHF. DNA of the CDR3: TGTGCCAGCAGTTTTTCTGGGTTGGATCAGCCCCAGCATTTT. Full variable domain (outside the CDR3, taken from reference TRBV28 and TRBJ1-5): DVKVTQSSRYLVKRTGEKVFLECVQDMDHENMFWYRQDPGLGLRLIYFSYDVKMKEKGDIPEGYSVSREKKERFSLILESASTNQTSMYLCASSFSGLDQPQHFGDGTRLSIL.

The chain links TRBV27 to TRBJ2-7; D might be TRBD1 (5 bases). Germline loops: CDR1 MNHEY, CDR2 SMNVEV (reference sequence). The CDR3 totals 14 residues. Trimming left V 5 bases short and J 1 base short, with 12 bases between. The CDR3 reads CASSPQVRSYEQYF. Written as DNA, the CDR3 is TGTGCCAGCAGTCCACAGGTTCGGTCCTACGAGCAGTACTTC.

This chain uses TRBV19 with TRBJ1-5; D call uncertain. Trimming stripped 0 bases from V and 7 bases from J, with 7 bases between. The CDR3 extends over 13 amino acids. CDR1 LNHDA and CDR2 SQIVND come from the germline V gene (reference sequence). Here the CDR3 reads CASSIERRQPQHF. The CDR3 nucleotides read TGTGCCAGTAGTATAGAAAGGAGGCAGCCCCAGCATTTT.

CDR3 loop: CASSALSVMGNEQFF. CDR3 DNA sequence: TGTGCCAGCAGCGCACTCAGCGTCATGGGCAATGAGCAGTTCTTC. The chain is built from TRBV6-1 and TRBJ2-1; D gene ambiguous. V lost 6 bases to trimming and J lost 6 bases, with 18 bases between them. The CDR3 contains 15 residues. CDR1 is MNHNS and CDR2 is SASEGT in the germline V gene.

The chain uses TRBV10-3 and TRBJ2-7; 8 bases line up with TRBD2. V lost 6 bases and J lost 0; bases outside the gene matches: 4. The CDR3 contains 14 residues. Germline CDR1 reads ENHRY; CDR2 reads SYGVKD. The DNA for the CDR3 is TGTGCCATCAGGACCACTAGCGGCTCCTACGAGCAGTACTTC. It translates to CAIRTTSGSYEQYF.

This clone was seen only once. The rearrangement uses TRBV9 and TRBJ2-1; TRBD2 matches at 12 bases. Trimming cost V 3 bases and J 4 bases; bases outside gene matches: 5. The CDR3 totals 16 residues. Germline loops: CDR1 SGDLS, CDR2 YYNGEE. The CDR3 DNA reads TGTGCCAGCAGCGATCGGACTAGCGGGAAGTACAATGAGCAGTTCTTC. Translation: CASSDRTSGKYNEQFF.

The chain couples TRBV5-1 to TRBJ1-3; TRBD1 aligns across 7 bases. Germline V CDR1 and CDR2: SGHRS, YFSETQ. The J segment lost 2 bases and the V segment lost 4 bases, leaving 15 bases of the junction unmatched. The CDR3 is 18 residues long. The CDR3 coding sequence is TGCGCCAGCAGCCTATTCCCGACAGGGAACCAGCCTGGAAACACCATATATTTT. Translated, it gives CASSLFPTGNQPGNTIYF.

A remark on this clone: Other DNA sequences in this sample translate to the same CDR3. The V and J genes are TRBV7-9 and TRBJ2-1; D is possibly TRBD2 (6 bases). Germline V CDR1 and CDR2: SEHNR, FQNEAQ (reference sequence). The V gene lost 5 bases and the J gene lost 4 bases, with 15 bases spanning the gap. This CDR3 is 15 amino acids long. The CDR3 bases are TGTGCCAGCAGCCGAGGGCTAGCGAAATACAATGAGCAGTTCTTC. It yields the protein CASSRGLAKYNEQFF.

The gene calls are TRBV7-6 and TRBJ2-1; 9 bases line up with TRBD2. CDR3 length: 15 amino acids. In germline, CDR1 is SGHVS, CDR2 FNYEAQ. Germline trimming cut 2 bases from V and 10 bases from J; bases unmatched to any gene: 9. This CDR3 reads CASSLIAGAPQEQFF. The DNA for the CDR3 is TGTGCCAGCAGCTTAATAGCGGGAGCCCCCCAGGAGCAGTTCTTC. Variable domain in full (rest from reference TRBV7-6 and TRBJ2-1): GAGVSQSPRYKVTKRGQDVALRCDPISGHVSLYWYRQALGQGPEFLTYFNYEAQQDKSGLPNDRFSAERPEGSISTLTIQRTEQRDSAMYRCASSLIAGAPQEQFFGPGTRLTVL.

This chain joins TRBV2 and TRBJ2-7; 7 bases map to TRBD2. Germline CDR1 SNHLY, CDR2 FYNNEI. The CDR3 is made up of 14 amino acids. V lost 6 bases, J lost 1 base, and 6 bases stayed unmatched. The DNA for the CDR3 is TGTGCCAGCAGGGGGAGGGCTGAATCCTACGAGCAGTACTTC. Residues: CASRGRAESYEQYF.

The CDR3 is CASSGLGTPDTDTQYF. The CDR3 nucleotides read TGTGCCAGCAGTGGTTTGGGAACGCCAGACACAGATACGCAGTATTTT. The chain uses TRBV28 and TRBJ2-3; no reliable D call. The ends were cut back, 5 bases at V and 2 bases at J, with 17 bases in the middle. CDR1 MDHEN and CDR2 SYDVKM come from the germline V gene. The CDR3 has 16 residues.

The chain joins TRBV7-2 to TRBJ2-1; D not certain. Trimming left V 5 bases short and J 2 bases short, with 13 bases between. Germline V gene data show CDR1 as SGHTA and CDR2 as FQGNSA. This CDR3 spans 15 amino acids. Here the CDR3 DNA reads TGTGCCAGCAGCCCCGCCCCTTTCCCCTACAATGAGCAGTTCTTC. It encodes CASSPAPFPYNEQFF.

The CDR3 bases are TGCGCCAGCAGCTTGGCGGTGGCGGAATACGAGCAGTACTTC. Its translation: CASSLAVAEYEQYF. The rearrangement uses TRBV5-1 and TRBJ2-7; D is unclear. With 0 bases removed from V and 4 bases from J, the gap between germline ends came to 11 bases. Germline lookup yields CDR1 SGHRS and CDR2 YFSETQ. This CDR3 has 14 residues.

The chain recombines TRBV2 with TRBJ2-1, with D unclear. V lost 0 bases and J lost 10, with 16 bases in between. CDR3 length: 15 residues. Germline CDR1 reads SNHLY; CDR2 reads FYNNEI. DNA for the CDR3: TGTGCCAGCAGTGAAGCGCTTCCCACAATGGGGGAGCAGTTCTTC. Amino acid sequence: CASSEALPTMGEQFF.